The source of this T cell receptor beta chain is a study of cytomegalovirus exposure and HLA in healthy donors. Study-wide points: Segments of the TCR beta V type were, in most cases, productive about 90% or about 30% of the time in an earlier analysis.

With regard to this clone: Its antigen is undetermined.

PCR employed 60 Vbeta and 13 Jbeta primers. Using immunoSEQ multiplex PCR, the repertoire was profiled, and TCRdb retains in-frame clones only, with some absent. The sample consists of around 140,000 clones, approximately 72% of them appearing once. The CDR3 is 14 residues long. The V segment lost 4 bases and the J segment 6 bases; nucleotides outside the gene matches: 7. Germline assignment: CDR1 SGHRS and CDR2 YFSETQ. The chain recombines TRBV5-1 with TRBJ2-7; 10 nucleotides match TRBD1. The sample comprised PBMCs. The TCR was taken from a woman in her sixties in good health and CMV-seronegative. The CDR3 sequence is CASSAGGQGSEQYF. Here the CDR3 DNA reads TGCGCCAGCAGCGCGGGGGGACAGGGGTCCGAGCAGTACTTC.